The entry below describes one T cell receptor beta chain. This specimen comes from a study of blood T cell repertoires in COVID-19. Study background: COVID-19 samples collected from the United States, Italy and Spain covered acute and convalescent phases. T cells, B-cell-depleted T cells, or PBMCs provided the cDNA or gDNA that served as material.

Data came from immunoSEQ multiplex PCR; TCRdb stores just in-frame clones and leaves some out. This table has about 200,000 clones, 82% appearing once. There are 14 residues in the CDR3. CDR1 is MNHEY and CDR2 is SMNVEV in the germline V gene (reference sequence). V lost 0 bases, J lost 3 bases, and 9 bases lay in between. Sequenced: peripheral blood. The clonotype comes from a woman aged 40 to 50 with acute or convalescent COVID-19. The chain employs TRBV27 and TRBJ2-7; D might be TRBD1 (5 bases). The CDR3 loop reads CASSLSHRRYEQYF. The CDR3 region has the DNA TGTGCCAGCAGTTTATCCCACAGGCGCTACGAGCAGTACTTC.